A selection of T cell receptor beta chains follows, all from one sample in a study of identifying expanded T cells in peripheral blood. The repertoire was sequenced with immunoSEQ multiplex PCR; TCRdb's copy has only in-frame clones and lacks some. The sample lists just over 90,000 clones; 88% were seen once. Sequences were obtained from blood. The source is a person aged 18 to 75 in good health. CDR3s leave out the opening cysteine and the closing phenylalanine or tryptophan.

TRBJ2-2 | TRBV4-1 | ASSQGASFTGELF
TRBJ1-5 | TRBV7-6 | ASSLDPGLNQPQH
TRBJ1-1 | TRBV4-1 | ASSQGLEAF
TRBJ2-2 | TRBV6-5 | ASRAIYREYGELF
TRBJ2-6 | TRBV5-4 | ASSNLTTASGANVLT
TRBJ2-3 | TRBV5-6 | ASSKWTWTSTDTQY
TRBJ2-7 | TRBV29-1 | SVGLAGALEQY
TRBJ1-5 | TRBV7-9 | ASSGGNSNQPQH
TRBJ1-2 | TRBV10-3 | AISSQGEDGYT
TRBJ2-7 | TRBV29-1 | SVEQRDRSSYEQY
TRBJ1-6 | TRBV5-4 | ASSLKTGANSPLH
TRBJ1-1 | TRBV18 | ASSSGEYTEAF
TRBJ1-5 | TRBV5-5 | ASSLANGNQPQH
TRBJ2-3 | TRBV4-3 | ASSQGLSLTDTQY
TRBJ2-3 | TRBV27 | ASSLGVGLTDTQY
TRBJ2-7 | TRBV5-1 | ASSRDSADYEQY
TRBJ1-1 | TRBV6-6 | ASSYRQGEVEAF
TRBJ2-7 | TRBV28 | ASLASGGSYEQY
TRBJ2-7 | TRBV18 | ASSPRQESYEQY
TRBJ2-7 | TRBV11-2 | ASKMSTDSVPGEQY
TRBJ2-1 | TRBV27 | ASGYREYNEQF
TRBJ2-7 | TRBV5-1 | ASSSRQGESYEQY
TRBJ1-6 | TRBV2 | AIKGATVNSPLH
TRBJ2-5 | TRBV30 | AWGVAGVLETQY
TRBJ2-6 | TRBV6-4 | ASSDYGGGSGANVLT
TRBJ2-2 | TRBV4-2 | ASSPWGEAGGPGELF
TRBJ2-3 | TRBV30 | AWSALAGATDTQY
TRBJ2-7 | TRBV2 | ASSGYREQY
TRBJ2-1 | TRBV20-1 | SARAVNRQF
TRBJ1-5 | TRBV19 | ARDPSWAQNQPQH
TRBJ1-6 | TRBV5-1 | ASSYDSFPPLH
TRBJ2-4 | TRBV4-1 | ASSQDRQGARAKNIQY
TRBJ2-7 | TRBV7-2 | ASSLEEGAREQY
TRBJ1-1 | TRBV30 | AWTRGGNTEAF
TRBJ1-1 | TRBV2 | ASTISATENTEAF
TRBJ2-3 | TRBV6-4 | ASSRSGGADTQY
TRBJ2-5 | TRBV9 | ASSVGLAAETQY
TRBJ2-6 | TRBV9 | ASSVAGLAGAGANVLT
TRBJ2-7 | TRBV7-2 | ASSPASVDYYAYEQY
TRBJ2-7 | TRBV11-2 | ASSLEWTDSYEQY
TRBJ2-3 | TRBV27 | ASRLLASGDWGDTQY
TRBJ2-3 | TRBV2 | ASEPAGLAGDTQY
TRBJ1-2 | TRBV9 | ASSPDRGYGYT
TRBJ2-5 | TRBV10-3 | AISESLAGETQY
TRBJ1-3 | TRBV5-4 | ASSLGVEGSLSGNTIY
TRBJ2-7 | TRBV6-1 | ASSASGTGGNEQY
TRBJ2-3 | TRBV28 | ASSGRDRAGTQY
TRBJ2-7 | TRBV6-5 | ASSYSRDRGYEQY
TRBJ1-1 | TRBV7-3 | ASSSRGMNTEAF
TRBJ1-4 | TRBV7-6 | ASSLAGVGPGNEKLF
TRBJ2-1 | TRBV7-9 | ASSPRTGATSYNEQF
TRBJ1-2 | TRBV28 | ASSFGGNLYGYT
TRBJ2-1 | TRBV30 | AWDAGPGGNEQF
TRBJ1-2 | TRBV28 | ASLEDLNYGYT
TRBJ1-1 | TRBV7-3 | ASSLMGGTEAF